This TCR beta chain is drawn from a study of OX40 agonist ivuxolimab in advanced cancers. Regarding the research as a whole: Ivuxolimab was a fully human IgG2 agonistic monoclonal antibody targeting the costimulatory receptor OX40 (CD134). Intravenous ivuxolimab was administered to patients every 2 weeks at six dose levels: 0.01, 0.1, 0.3, 1.5, 3 and 10 mg/kg. Of the approximately 50 dose-escalation patients, hepatocellular carcinoma was present in roughly 19, melanoma in approximately 15, renal cell carcinoma in 9 and head and neck cancer in 9. In the dose-escalation cohort, roughly 80% of patients were male, and the mean age was approximately 60 years, with a range of about 23 to 80. Prior anti-PD-1, anti-PD-L1 or anti-CTLA-4 therapy was permitted, and 35% to 40% of dose-escalation patients had received checkpoint inhibitors. Three dose-escalation patients achieved partial responses, one with hepatocellular carcinoma and two with cutaneous melanoma. Peripheral TCRbeta sequencing aimed to test whether ivuxolimab altered TCR sequence diversity and caused clonal T-cell expansion. The paper describes the monotherapy dose-escalation part (N of about 52 patients) of the phase I trial of ivuxolimab.

Genomic DNA was extracted from sorted cells for sequencing of the TCRbeta CDR3 region. The immunoSEQ Assay was used for sequencing of TCRbeta CDR3 regions. Sourced from immuneACCESS, this table was stored by TCRdb with only in-frame sequences that have V and J called. A share of the clones is absent; for the studies checked, an unresolved V gene accounts for under half, and the remainder has no known explanation. The sample contains 70,000 to 85,000 clones, 84% of them found a single time. The ten largest clones represent 0.95% to 1.3% of the sample. Patients with a history of autoimmune disease or receiving systemic immunosuppression were excluded from the trial. Peripheral blood for TCR sequencing was drawn from every dose cohort at baseline, at cycle 4 day 1 and at cycle 7 day 1. The samples were taken from a phase I, first-in-human, multicenter, open-label dose-escalation trial of ivuxolimab. Adults with locally advanced or metastatic head and neck squamous cell, hepatocellular, melanoma or renal cell carcinoma were enrolled in the trial. Before TCR sequencing, CD4+ and CD8+ T cells were separately sorted from peripheral blood.

As to this clone: Its antigen has not been determined. One base away there is no much larger clone; base qualities are not given. Other nucleotide sequences from this sample produce the same CDR3.

Study-wide conclusions, independent of this receptor: Low levels of normalized T-cell clonal expansion were also seen in some patients who did not respond. The antigen specificity of the peripheral T cells that underwent clonal expansion was not determined. In partial responders in the 0.1-3.0 mg/kg groups, normalized peripheral clonal expansion was found to be among the lowest, especially among CD8+ T cells. At doses of 0.1 to 3.0 mg/kg, clonal expansion of both CD4+ and CD8+ T cells in blood was seen between baseline and week 6. After ivuxolimab, expanded clones were on average more numerous among CD8+ T cells than among CD4+ T cells.

Inclusive of the bounding cysteine and phenylalanine, the CDR3 is 16 residues long. This entry keeps only the CDR3 DNA: 48 bases, framed from base 1. Looking up the germline V gene yields CDR1 SGHRS and CDR2 YFSETQ. Cut back by 1 base and 0 bases, the V and J ends lie 13 bases apart. The sequence came from an adult with an advanced solid tumor such as melanoma, head and neck, liver or kidney cancer. The chain is assembled from TRBV5-1 and TRBJ1-2; no D gene is confidently identified. Sequences were derived from CD4+ or CD8+ T cells sorted from blood, sampled in a trial of the OX40 agonist ivuxolimab. The DNA reads as follows: TGCGCCAGCAGCTTGAGCCCTCCCTCAGCTAACTATGGCTACACCTTC. This encodes CASSLSPPSANYGYTF.